A selection of T cell receptor beta chains follows, all from one sample in a study of T cells in Graves' hyperthyroidism and ophthalmopathy. TCRdb re-called the multiplex PCR reads through MiXCR, storing one row per CDR3 protein. The sample has hundreds of thousands of distinct CDR3 sequences, approximately 42% seen once; the top ten hold approximately 6.8%. Sequenced material: peripheral blood or thyroid tissue (not recorded which). These receptors came from an adult man with Graves' disease, either hyperthyroidism or ophthalmopathy (not recorded which). CDR3s include the opening cysteine and the closing phenylalanine or tryptophan. The D gene is left open where the match is weak. Expanded clones are given a class, and other clones once, few, many or no size at all.

>NA|few|14|TRBJ1-2|TRBV7-2
CASSLEGGRNGYTF
TGTGCCAGCAGCTTAGAAGGGGGACGGAATGGCTACACCTTC
>NA|NA|14|TRBJ1-2|TRBV20-1
CSASAGTPDYGYTF
TGCAGTGCTAGCGCCGGGACACCAGACTATGGCTACACCTTC
>TRBD1|many|14|TRBJ2-5|TRBV20-1
CSASFDRGAETQYF
TGCAGTGCTAGTTTTGACAGGGGGGCAGAGACCCAGTACTTC
>TRBD1|many|14|TRBJ1-1|TRBV10-3
CAISEGTGNTEAFF
TGTGCCATCAGTGAGGGGACAGGTAACACTGAAGCTTTCTTT
>TRBD2|many|14|TRBJ2-5|TRBV2
CASGAGGPGETQYF
TGTGCCAGCGGAGCGGGGGGGCCGGGAGAGACCCAGTACTTC
>NA|NA|13|TRBJ2-7|TRBV14
CASSRVVAYEQYF
TGTGCCAGCAGCCGAGTGGTGGCCTACGAGCAGTACTTC
>NA|NA|13|TRBJ1-2|TRBV29-1
CSAQEGRNYGYTF
TGCAGCGCTCAAGAAGGGAGGAACTATGGCTACACCTTC
>NA|NA|13|TRBJ1-5|TRBV5-5
CASSRGVHQPQHF
TGTGCCAGCAGCCGGGGGGTGCATCAGCCCCAGCATTTT
>TRBD2|NA|13|TRBJ2-7|TRBV20-1
CSASGLAVYEQYF
TGCAGTGCTTCAGGACTAGCCGTCTACGAGCAGTACTTC
>NA|many|15|TRBJ2-7|TRBV24-1
CATSDSGQSSYEQYF
TGTGCCACCAGTGATTCAGGACAGAGCTCCTACGAGCAGTACTTC
>TRBD2|few|15|TRBJ2-5|TRBV10-3
CASSLAGERGETQYF
TGTGCCTCATCACTAGCGGGGGAACGGGGGGAGACCCAGTACTTC
>NA|NA|13|TRBJ1-2|TRBV4-2
CASSPAYPGGYTF
TGTGCCAGCAGCCCGGCCTACCCGGGGGGGTACACCTTC
>NA|NA|15|TRBJ1-1|TRBV5-1
CAVPAGDRSRTEAFF
TGCGCCGTACCTGCAGGGGATCGCTCGAGGACTGAAGCTTTCTTT
>NA|NA|13|TRBJ2-7|TRBV6-5
CASKARDGYEQYF
TGTGCCAGCAAGGCGAGGGATGGCTACGAGCAGTACTTC
>NA|many|12|TRBJ2-5|TRBV24-1
CATSDGQETQYF
TGTGCCACCAGTGATGGTCAAGAGACCCAGTACTTC
>NA|NA|13|TRBJ1-6|TRBV29-1
CSLGRPYNSPLHF
TGCAGCTTGGGGAGGCCCTATAATTCACCCCTCCACTTT
>NA|few|13|TRBJ1-1|TRBV9
CASSVDMNTEAFF
TGTGCCAGCAGCGTCGACATGAACACTGAAGCTTTCTTT
>NA|once|15|TRBJ1-3|TRBV7-9
CASSLSGPSGNTIYF
TGTGCCAGCAGCTTATCCGGGCCATCGGGAAACACCATATATTTT
>NA|NA|17|TRBJ1-6|TRBV2
CASSDRHSRSYNSPLHF
TGTGCCAGCAGTGACCGCCACAGCCGTTCCTATAATTCACCCCTCCACTTT
>NA|few|16|TRBJ2-7|TRBV7-6
CASSLAAGRPSYEQYF
TGTGCCAGCAGCTTAGCGGCGGGGCGACCCTCCTACGAGCAGTACTTC
>NA|NA|16|TRBJ1-1|TRBV7-9
CASSRNLDPGVTEAFF
TGCGCCAGCAGCCGGAACCTGGACCCCGGTGTCACTGAAGCTTTCTTT
>TRBD1|many|14|TRBJ1-2|TRBV5-1
CASSQDRVAYGYTF
TGCGCCAGCAGTCAGGACAGGGTGGCCTATGGCTACACCTTC
>NA|NA|13|TRBJ1-5|TRBV7-6
CAWSVQGHQPQHF
TGTGCCTGGAGTGTGCAGGGCCATCAGCCCCAGCATTTT
>NA|NA|12|TRBJ2-7|TRBV6-1
CASKGGYYEQYF
TGTGCCAGCAAGGGGGGTTACTACGAGCAGTACTTC
>NA|many|12|TRBJ1-3|TRBV7-2
CASSLVQSTIYF
TGTGCCAGCAGCTTAGTTCAGTCCACCATATATTTT
>NA|NA|14|TRBJ1-2|TRBV7-8
CASSLVGEGYGYTF
TGTGCCAGCAGCTTAGTAGGGGAAGGCTATGGCTACACCTTC
>NA|NA|15|TRBJ1-1|TRBV25-1
CASSPSTGLNTEAFF
TGTGCCAGCAGCCCCTCGACAGGCCTGAACACTGAAGCTTTCTTT
>NA|many|14|TRBJ1-5|TRBV9
CASSVGTSNQPQHF
TGTGCCAGCAGCGTAGGGACGAGCAATCAGCCCCAGCATTTT
>NA|once|14|TRBJ2-5|TRBV6-1
CASSERGRLETQYF
TGTGCCAGCAGTGAACGTGGCAGGCTAGAGACCCAGTACTTC
>TRBD1|NA|15|TRBJ1-6|TRBV7-4
CASSFAGQGFSPLHF
TGTGCCAGCAGCTTTGCGGGACAGGGTTTCTCACCCCTCCACTTT
>NA|NA|14|TRBJ1-5|TRBV15
CATSRGRLAVSQHF
TGTGCCACCAGCAGAGGTCGGCTAGCGGTATCCCAGCATTTT
>NA|NA|14|TRBJ1-3|TRBV24-1
CASRGSRSGNTIYF
TGTGCCAGCAGGGGCTCCCGCTCTGGAAACACCATATATTTT
>NA|many|14|TRBJ1-2|TRBV14
CASSQEAANYGYTF
TGTGCCAGCAGCCAAGAGGCAGCTAACTATGGCTACACCTTC
>TRBD2|NA|14|TRBJ2-7|TRBV10-3
CASSYSGLADEQYF
TGTGCCAGCAGTTACTCGGGACTAGCGGACGAGCAGTACTTC
>NA|NA|14|TRBJ2-7|TRBV4-3
CASSQAGFSYEQYF
TGCGCCAGCAGCCAAGCAGGTTTCTCCTACGAGCAGTACTTC
>NA|many|16|TRBJ2-7|TRBV7-2
CASSLESSGGPYEQYF
TGTGCCAGCAGCTTAGAGAGTTCAGGGGGGCCCTACGAGCAGTACTTC
>NA|NA|15|TRBJ1-2|TRBV9
CASSPAAGTRLGYTF
TGTGCCAGCAGCCCCGCGGCCGGGACACGTCTAGGCTACACCTTC